This T cell receptor (beta chain) was identified during a study of cytomegalovirus exposure and HLA in healthy donors. Study-wide findings and caveats: In vitro experiments confirmed that three CMV-associated chains were specific for CMV antigens. With later analysis, a missense DCLRE1C variant became linked to TCR beta V- and J-gene trimming.

Trimming at V came to 8 bases and at J to 0 bases, leaving 9 bases not matched to a gene. Germline V CDR1 and CDR2: KGHSH, LQKENI. CDR3 length equals 15 residues. This PCR relied on a set of 60 Vbeta primers and 13 Jbeta primers. Profiling relied on immunoSEQ multiplex PCR, and the TCRdb table lists in-frame clones only, not all of them. This table holds roughly 190,000 clones, roughly 79% found once. With respect to this clone: Its antigen is as yet unknown.

The sequencing sample was made of PBMCs. V is TRBV18 and J is TRBJ1-1, with TRBD1 matching 7 bases. This TCR derives from a woman aged 30 to 39 in good health and CMV-seropositive. The CDR3 nucleotides are TGTGCCAGCCAAGCGACAGGGAACTTGAACACTGAAGCTTTCTTT. This codes for CASQATGNLNTEAFF.